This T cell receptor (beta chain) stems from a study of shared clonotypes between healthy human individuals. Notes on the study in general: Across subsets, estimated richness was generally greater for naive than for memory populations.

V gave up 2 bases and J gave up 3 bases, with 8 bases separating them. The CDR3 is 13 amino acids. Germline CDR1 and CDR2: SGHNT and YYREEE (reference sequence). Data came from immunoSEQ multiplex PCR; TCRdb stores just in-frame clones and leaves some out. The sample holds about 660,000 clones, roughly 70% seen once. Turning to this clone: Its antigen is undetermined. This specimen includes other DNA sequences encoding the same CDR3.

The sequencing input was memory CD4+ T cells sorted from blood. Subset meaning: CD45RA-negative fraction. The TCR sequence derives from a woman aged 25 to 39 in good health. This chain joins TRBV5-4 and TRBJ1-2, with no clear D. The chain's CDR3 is CASSFETDYGYTF. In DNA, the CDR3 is TGTGCCAGCAGCTTTGAAACAGACTATGGCTACACCTTC.